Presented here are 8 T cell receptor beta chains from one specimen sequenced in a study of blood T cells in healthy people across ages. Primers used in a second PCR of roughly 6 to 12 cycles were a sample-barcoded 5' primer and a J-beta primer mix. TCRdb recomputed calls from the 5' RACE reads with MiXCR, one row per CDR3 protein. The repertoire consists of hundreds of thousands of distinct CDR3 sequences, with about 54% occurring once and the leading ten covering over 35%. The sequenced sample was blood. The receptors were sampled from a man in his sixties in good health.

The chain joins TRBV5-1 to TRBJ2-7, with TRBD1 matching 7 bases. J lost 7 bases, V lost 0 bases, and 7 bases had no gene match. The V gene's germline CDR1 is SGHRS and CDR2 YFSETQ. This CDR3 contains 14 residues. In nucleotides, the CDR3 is TGCGCCAGCAGCTTGGGACAGGGAACGAAAGAGCAGTACTTC. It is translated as CASSLGQGTKEQYF.

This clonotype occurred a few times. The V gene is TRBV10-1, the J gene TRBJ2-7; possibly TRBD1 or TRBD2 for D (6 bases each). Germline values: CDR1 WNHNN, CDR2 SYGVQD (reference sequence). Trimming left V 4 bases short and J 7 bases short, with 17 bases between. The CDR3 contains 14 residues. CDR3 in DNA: TGCGCCAGCAGTGGGGGCTCGGGGGCACGGGAGCAGTACTTC. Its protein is CASSGGSGAREQYF.

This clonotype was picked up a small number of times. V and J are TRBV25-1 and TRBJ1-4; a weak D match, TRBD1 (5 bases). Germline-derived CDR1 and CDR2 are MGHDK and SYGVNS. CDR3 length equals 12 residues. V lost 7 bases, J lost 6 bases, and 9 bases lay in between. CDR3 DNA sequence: TGTGCCAGCAATCAGGGACATGAAAAACTGTTTTTT. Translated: CASNQGHEKLFF.

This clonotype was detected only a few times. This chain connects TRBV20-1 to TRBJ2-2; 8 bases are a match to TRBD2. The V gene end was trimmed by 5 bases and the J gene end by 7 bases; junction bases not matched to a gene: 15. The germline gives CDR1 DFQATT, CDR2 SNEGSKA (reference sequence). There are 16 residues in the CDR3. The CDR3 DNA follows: TGCAGTGCTTCCCAATCTTCGGCGGGGGGTGGCGGGGAGCTGTTTTTT. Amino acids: CSASQSSAGGGGELFF.

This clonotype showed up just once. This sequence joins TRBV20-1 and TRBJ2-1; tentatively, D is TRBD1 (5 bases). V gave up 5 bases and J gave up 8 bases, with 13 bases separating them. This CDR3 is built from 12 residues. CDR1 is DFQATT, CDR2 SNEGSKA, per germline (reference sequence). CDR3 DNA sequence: TGCAGTGCTTTGTCCAGGGAAGATGAGCAGTTCTTC. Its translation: CSALSREDEQFF.

The CDR3 sequence is CASSQGSGLHF. DNA for the CDR3: TGTGCCAGCAGCCAGGGGTCAGGGCTCCACTTT. The chain uses TRBV3-1 and TRBJ1-6, with D perhaps TRBD1 (5 bases). The CDR3 sequence is 11 residues long. Germline V CDR1 and CDR2: LGHDT, YNNKEL (reference sequence). V lost 3 bases, J lost 16 bases, and 10 bases lay in between. The whole variable domain, remainder taken from reference TRBV3-1 and TRBJ1-6, is DTAVSQTPKYLVTQMGNDKSIKCEQNLGHDTMYWYKQDSKKFLKIMFSYNNKELIINETVPNRFSPKSPDKAHLNLHINSLELGDSAVYFCASSQGSGLHFGNGTRLTVT.

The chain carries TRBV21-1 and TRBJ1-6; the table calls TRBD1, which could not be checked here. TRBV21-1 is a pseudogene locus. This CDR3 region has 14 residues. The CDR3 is CASSPLRANSPLHF. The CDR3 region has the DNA TGTGCCAGCAGCCCCCTAAGGGCTAATTCACCCCTCCACTTT.

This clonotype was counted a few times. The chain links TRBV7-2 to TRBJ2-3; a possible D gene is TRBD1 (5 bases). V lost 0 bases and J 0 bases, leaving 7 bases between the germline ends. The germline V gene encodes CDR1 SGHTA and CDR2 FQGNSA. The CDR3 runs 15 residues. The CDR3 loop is CASSLAQGSTDTQYF. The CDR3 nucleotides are TGTGCCAGCAGCTTAGCGCAGGGAAGCACAGATACGCAGTATTTT.